What follows are 13 T cell receptor beta chains derived from one specimen sequenced in a study of T-cell reconstitution after alpha-beta-depleted transplantation in children. Unique molecular identifiers were built into the TCRbeta library. TCRdb reprocessed the PCR reads with MiXCR, giving one entry per CDR3 protein. The table shows hundreds of thousands of distinct CDR3 sequences, with over 10% occurring only once. The input for sequencing was PBMCs, mostly from graft donor cells, taken 360 days after TCRalphabeta/CD19-depleted stem cell transplant. These receptors were collected from a male patient aged 10-17 years who had a stem cell transplant for acute myeloid leukemia, so the T cells may come from the graft donor.

This clonotype was detected a few times. CDR3 amino acids: CASSPTHQETQYF. CDR3 in DNA: TGTGCCAGCAGCCCCACCCATCAAGAGACCCAGTACTTC. This chain connects TRBV27 to TRBJ2-5; D ambiguous. The CDR3 length is 13 residues. Trimming took off 6 bases at V and 2 bases at J, with 10 bases between the two ends. Germline assignment: CDR1 MNHEY and CDR2 SMNVEV (reference sequence).

This clonotype was seen a few times. This chain uses TRBV6-2 or TRBV6-3 with TRBJ1-1; TRBD1 is a possible D gene (5 bases). Germline assignment: CDR1 MNHEY and CDR2 SVGEGT. There are 13 residues in the CDR3. The V gene lost 4 bases and the J gene lost 10 bases, with 16 bases spanning the gap. CDR3 DNA: TGTGCCAGCAGTTCGACCGGGACTTCGGGAGCTTTCTTT. Protein: CASSSTGTSGAFF.

This clonotype appeared a few times. V and J are TRBV5-6 and TRBJ2-7; possibly TRBD1 for D (5 bases). The V end lost 4 bases, the J end lost 4 bases, and 21 bases lay between the germline ends. The CDR3 sequence is 16 residues long. The V gene's germline CDR1 is SGHDT and CDR2 YYEEEE. CDR3 loop: CASSGVAGAPRYEQYF. The CDR3, as DNA: TGTGCCAGCAGCGGAGTTGCTGGGGCCCCGCGATACGAGCAGTACTTC.

This clonotype was seen a few times. This chain uses TRBV12-3 or TRBV12-4 with TRBJ2-3, with TRBD2 matching over 10 bases. The CDR3 has 16 residues. The V and J ends lost 8 bases and 4 bases, in that order; junction bases with no gene match: 12. Here the CDR3 DNA reads TGTGCCAGCGGGCCCTCGGGACTAGCGACGGCAGATACGCAGTATTTT. Its protein is CASGPSGLATADTQYF.

This clonotype was seen more than once but under ten times. The chain recombines TRBV7-6 with TRBJ2-6; 12 nucleotides line up with TRBD1. CDR3 length equals 19 residues. Trimming cost V 5 bases and J 0 bases; bases outside gene matches: 8. Germline lookup yields CDR1 SGHVS and CDR2 FNYEAQ. The CDR3 spells CASSMRDRGLGSGANVLTF. The DNA of the CDR3 is TGTGCCAGCAGCATGAGGGACAGGGGGCTTGGCTCTGGGGCCAACGTCCTGACTTTC. Looking up the rest from reference TRBV7-6 and TRBJ2-6 gives the full variable domain: GAGVSQSPRYKVTKRGQDVALRCDPISGHVSLYWYRQALGQGPEFLTYFNYEAQQDKSGLPNDRFSAERPEGSISTLTIQRTEQRDSAMYRCASSMRDRGLGSGANVLTFGAGSRLTVL.

This clonotype was counted many times. This chain connects TRBV29-1 to TRBJ2-3, with 7 positions matching TRBD1. Looked up from germline, CDR1 is SQVTM and CDR2 is ANQGSEA. The CDR3 has 14 amino acids. J was trimmed by 0 bases and V by 7 bases; bases with no gene match: 7. DNA of the CDR3: TGCAGCGCCATACAGGGGCCCAGCACAGATACGCAGTATTTT. Its protein is CSAIQGPSTDTQYF.

This clonotype was recorded a few times. The chain uses TRBV9 and TRBJ1-2; D not certain. The CDR3 length is 16 residues. The ends were cut back, 3 bases at V and 3 bases at J, with 18 bases in the middle. The germline V gene has CDR1 SGDLS and CDR2 YYNGEE. The CDR3 nucleotides are TGTGCCAGCAGCGCCGGAGGGTATGGAGCTTACTATGGCTACACCTTC. This gives the protein CASSAGGYGAYYGYTF.

This clonotype was counted a few times. The chain has TRBV27 and TRBJ1-1; D may be TRBD1 (6 bases). The germline V gene encodes CDR1 MNHEY and CDR2 SMNVEV (reference sequence). There are 15 residues in the CDR3. V was shortened by 6 bases and J by 0 bases, with 14 bases between the two germline ends. The CDR3 nucleotides read TGTGCCAGCAGCCGCTTTAAGGGGGTGAACACTGAAGCTTTCTTT. This codes for CASSRFKGVNTEAFF.

This sequence joins TRBV29-1 and TRBJ2-7, with TRBD2 identical over 11 bases. The germline V gene has CDR1 SQVTM and CDR2 ANQGSEA. The J segment lost 3 bases and the V segment lost 5 bases, leaving 6 bases of the junction unmatched. The CDR3 has 14 amino acids. The CDR3 reads CSVTLAGGFYEQYF. CDR3 nucleotides: TGCAGCGTTACCCTAGCGGGAGGATTCTACGAGCAGTACTTC.

The chain joins TRBV7-8 to TRBJ2-2; tentatively, D is TRBD1 or TRBD2 (5 bases each). In germline, CDR1 is SGHVS, CDR2 FQNEAQ. The CDR3 has 16 amino acids. Trimming stripped 5 bases from V and 7 bases from J, with 20 bases between. In DNA form, the CDR3 reads TGTGCCAGCAGCACCCGGTGGGGCCGGGGATACGGGGAGCTGTTTTTT. Protein: CASSTRWGRGYGELFF.

This chain connects TRBV4-3 to TRBJ2-3; TRBD2 matches at 12 bases. This CDR3 region has 18 residues. With 1 base clipped from V and 0 bases from J, the junction kept 5 bases outside the gene matches. Germline CDR1 and CDR2: LGHNA and YSLEER. CDR3 nucleotide sequence: TGCGCCAGCAGCCAAGGACTAGCGGGAGTTCTCAGCACAGATACGCAGTATTTT. Encoded protein: CASSQGLAGVLSTDTQYF.

On this clonotype: A much larger clone sits a single nucleotide away, making a read error possible. The V gene is TRBV5-1, the J gene TRBJ2-2; perhaps TRBD2 as D (5 bases). There are 15 residues in the CDR3. Germline V gene sequence: CDR1 SGHRS, CDR2 YFSETQ. CDR3 in DNA: TGCGCCAGCAGGGGTGTTGGCATTTCCACCGGGGATCTGTTTTTT. Translated, it gives CASRGVGISTGDLFF.

J is TRBJ2-1 and V is TRBV4-2; 13 bases align to TRBD2. The V gene's germline CDR1 is LGHNA and CDR2 YNFKEQ. The CDR3 covers 17 residues. Unmatched junction bases numbered 3, after V lost 4 bases and J lost 0 bases. CDR3 region: CASSRGLAGSSYNEQFF. The CDR3 DNA reads TGTGCCAGCAGCCGGGGACTAGCGGGGTCCTCCTACAATGAGCAGTTCTTC.